The sequence of this T cell receptor (beta chain) was determined in a study of T cells in Graves' hyperthyroidism and ophthalmopathy. The overall study: The authors collected peripheral blood at initial diagnosis, before any treatment. Study observations and caveats: A model built on 13 V-J features separated ophthalmopathy from stable hyperthyroidism.

Amplification targeted TCR beta CDR3 regions from RNA transcripts. The primer set for the first-round RT-PCR of the TCR CDR3 was HTBI. TCRdb reprocessed the multiplex PCR reads with MiXCR, giving one entry per CDR3 protein. In the table there are about 410,000 distinct CDR3 sequences, roughly 14% of which are singletons. Ophthalmopathy cases scored 3 or more on the Clinical Activity Score and 4 or more on NOSPECS grade, with duration below 3 months. Uncontrolled infection, other autoimmune disease, pregnancy or lactation barred patients from enrollment. V lost 2 bases and J lost 6; bases outside the gene matches: 3. The germline gives CDR1 MNHNS, CDR2 SASEGT. CDR3 length equals 13 residues. This clonotype has more than one count but fewer than ten. The target antigen is unknown.

The source of this sequence is a man in his late teens or twenties with Graves' ophthalmopathy. V is TRBV6-1 and J is TRBJ2-7; TRBD1 matches 8 bases. Sample: blood. CDR3 sequence reads: CASSERTGFEQYF. The DNA for the CDR3 is TGTGCCAGCAGTGAACGGACAGGGTTCGAGCAGTACTTC.